These 27 T cell receptor beta chains were sequenced from one sample in a study of T cells in Graves' hyperthyroidism and ophthalmopathy. Amplified TCR beta CDR3 regions derived from RNA transcripts. Primed by the HTBI set, a first-round RT-PCR was run on the TCR CDR3. TCRdb re-derived calls from the multiplex PCR reads in MiXCR, one entry per CDR3 protein. This table holds 150,000 to 200,000 distinct CDR3 sequences, approximately 15% found once. Sequenced input: blood. All receptors derive from a woman aged 50 to 60 with Graves' hyperthyroidism.

At least ten counts were recorded for this clonotype. The rearrangement links TRBV6-1 to TRBJ1-2; D unclear. Trimming shortened V by 5 bases and J by 5 bases, and 12 bases separated the two germline ends. CDR1 is MNHNS and CDR2 is SASEGT in the germline V gene. This CDR3 is 13 amino acids long. The CDR3 here is CASSPGQIYGYTF. CDR3 DNA sequence: TGTGCCAGCAGTCCAGGCCAGATATATGGCTACACCTTC.

The V call is TRBV20-1, the J call TRBJ1-6; 9 positions agree with TRBD1. Trimming removed 6 bases from V and 5 bases from J; junction bases left unmatched: 14. The germline V gene encodes CDR1 DFQATT and CDR2 SNEGSKA (reference sequence). This CDR3 spans 17 amino acids. The CDR3 DNA reads as TGCAGTGCCCGCCGTGGGACAGGGTATGGGAATAATTCACCCCTCCACTTT. Translation gives CSARRGTGYGNNSPLHF.

This clonotype was recorded many times. This sequence joins TRBV9 and TRBJ1-1; 8 bases align to TRBD1. The CDR3 is made up of 16 amino acids. Per the germline V gene, CDR1 is SGDLS and CDR2 is YYNGEE. J gave up 5 bases and V 4 bases, and 13 bases lay outside the gene matches. For the CDR3, the DNA is TGTGCCAGCAGCCCACACTCAGGCAGGGGGCCGACTGAAGCTTTCTTT. This gives the protein CASSPHSGRGPTEAFF. Full variable domain (missing parts from reference TRBV9 and TRBJ1-1): DSGVTQTPKHLITATGQRVTLRCSPRSGDLSVYWYQQSLDQGLQFLIQYYNGEERAKGNILERFSAQQFPDLHSELNLSSLELGDSALYFCASSPHSGRGPTEAFFGQGTRLTVV.

This clonotype was recorded at least ten times. The CDR3 sequence is CASSISSANTGELFF. The CDR3 DNA reads TGTGCCAGTAGTATTAGTAGCGCGAACACCGGGGAGCTGTTTTTT. V usage is TRBV19 and J usage is TRBJ2-2; tentatively, D is TRBD2 (5 bases). Germline V gene data show CDR1 as LNHDA and CDR2 as SQIVND (reference sequence). The V end lost 3 bases, the J end lost 0 bases, and 8 bases lay between the germline ends. This CDR3 has 15 amino acids.

There are a few counts of this clonotype. This chain links TRBV7-3 with TRBJ1-1; D unresolved. With 6 bases removed from V and 7 bases from J, the gap between germline ends came to 18 bases. The germline V gene has CDR1 SGHTA and CDR2 FQGTGA. The CDR3 extends over 14 amino acids. CDR3: CASRNEGLGNEAFF. CDR3 nucleotides: TGTGCCAGCAGGAACGAGGGATTAGGTAATGAAGCTTTCTTT. Using reference TRBV7-3 and TRBJ1-1 for the parts outside the CDR3, the full variable domain is GAGVSQTPSNKVTEKGKYVELRCDPISGHTALYWYRQSLGQGPEFLIYFQGTGAADDSGLPNDRFFAVRPEGSVSTLKIQRTERGDSAVYLCASRNEGLGNEAFFGQGTRLTVV.

This clonotype was detected many times. CDR3 loop: CASSPGYMNTEAFF. DNA of the CDR3: TGTGCCAGCAGTCCCGGTTACATGAACACTGAAGCTTTCTTT. The rearrangement joins TRBV7-9 to TRBJ1-1; D call uncertain. The germline V and J ends were trimmed by 6 bases and 0 bases, with 11 bases remaining between them. CDR1 SEHNR and CDR2 FQNEAQ come from the germline V gene (reference sequence). This CDR3 is 14 amino acids long. The variable domain in full, completed from reference TRBV7-9 and TRBJ1-1, reads DTGVSQNPRHKITKRGQNVTFRCDPISEHNRLYWYRQTLGQGPEFLTYFQNEAQLEKSRLLSDRFSAERPKGSFSTLEIQRTEQGDSAMYLCASSPGYMNTEAFFGQGTRLTVV.

This clonotype was counted many times. The chain recombines TRBV18 with TRBJ2-2; D perhaps matches TRBD2 (5 bases). The V gene lost 2 bases and the J gene lost 4 bases, with 11 bases spanning the gap. The CDR3 runs 15 residues. Germline V CDR1 and CDR2: KGHSH, LQKENI. Written as DNA, the CDR3 is TGTGCCAGCTCACCAGTACTAGGTCTCACCGGGGAGCTGTTTTTT. Its translation is CASSPVLGLTGELFF.

This clonotype was observed many times. The DNA of the CDR3 is TGTGCCAGCAGGAAACTAGTGAACACTGAAGCTTTCTTT. Its protein is CASRKLVNTEAFF. The chain recombines TRBV9 with TRBJ1-1; D call uncertain. Trimming cost V 5 bases and J 0 bases, with 8 bases left between them. This CDR3 comprises 13 residues. CDR1 and CDR2 (germline): SGDLS, YYNGEE.

This sequence joins TRBV5-6 and TRBJ1-5, with D tentatively TRBD1 (6 bases). V shed 2 bases and J shed 7 bases, with 25 bases lying between them. The germline gives CDR1 SGHDT, CDR2 YYEEEE. The CDR3 loop spans 18 amino acids. The CDR3 loop reads CASSFAGGRARPGQPQHF. As DNA, the CDR3 is TGTGCCAGCAGCTTCGCGGGGGGCAGGGCTCGTCCAGGACAGCCCCAGCATTTT.

The sample holds many counts of this clonotype. The rearrangement links TRBV19 to TRBJ1-1; TRBD1 might be the D (6 bases). Deletions cut 7 bases from V and 8 bases from J, with 23 bases between. This CDR3 region has 15 residues. From germline, CDR1 is LNHDA and CDR2 SQIVND (reference sequence). DNA of the CDR3: TGTGCCAGTACCAACACCGGGGGGCGCAAGAAGGAAGCTTTCTTT. It translates to CASTNTGGRKKEAFF.

This clonotype was detected ten times or more. The rearrangement joins TRBV3-1 to TRBJ1-1; D is undetermined. Trimming took 1 base from V and 4 from J, leaving 13 bases between them. The CDR3 covers 15 residues. CDR1 is LGHDT, CDR2 YNNKEL, per germline (reference sequence). CDR3 coding DNA: TGTGCCAGCAGCCAAGTGACTGAGGGCTGCACTGAAGCTTTCTTT. Its translation is CASSQVTEGCTEAFF.

This clonotype came up many times. This chain joins TRBV29-1 and TRBJ1-1; possibly TRBD1 for D (6 bases). The germline CDR1 and CDR2 sequences are SQVTM and ANQGSEA. Trimming left V 2 bases short and J 4 bases short, with 11 bases between. The CDR3 has 13 residues. The CDR3 reads CSVESGVFTEAFF. The CDR3 DNA is TGCAGCGTTGAATCAGGGGTGTTCACTGAAGCTTTCTTT.

The genes are TRBV13 and TRBJ2-7; no reliable D call. Trimming left V 8 bases short and J 2 bases short, with 13 bases between. Germline-derived CDR1 and CDR2 are PRHDT and FYEKMQ (reference sequence). The CDR3 is 13 amino acids. The CDR3 spells CASSGQRPYEQYF. The CDR3 bases are TGTGCCAGCTCCGGGCAGAGACCCTACGAGCAGTACTTC.

This clonotype was detected many times. The J gene is TRBJ1-5, the V gene TRBV5-1; the match to TRBD1 covers 9 bases. CDR1 is SGHRS, CDR2 YFSETQ, per germline. This CDR3 is built from 15 residues. Losses at the gene ends were 4 bases for V and 0 bases for J; bases not matched to a gene: 2. CDR3 bases: TGCGCCAGCAGCCGGACAGGGGATAGCAATCAGCCCCAGCATTTT. This gives the protein CASSRTGDSNQPQHF.

This clonotype came up many times. The V gene is TRBV27, the J gene TRBJ1-1, with 12 bases lining up with TRBD1. V shed 5 bases, J shed 6 bases, and the junction held 4 bases outside the gene matches. The CDR3 consists of 14 residues. Germline CDR1 is MNHEY and CDR2 is SMNVEV (reference sequence). The CDR3 sequence is CASSGRDRGPEAFF. The DNA of the CDR3 is TGTGCCAGCAGTGGCCGGGACAGGGGGCCTGAAGCTTTCTTT.

This clonotype was seen many times. This rearrangement joins TRBV20-1 to TRBJ1-5, with 8 bases matching TRBD1. With V trimmed by 2 bases and J by 4 bases, 10 bases remained unmatched. This CDR3 is built from 16 residues. Germline CDR1 and CDR2: DFQATT and SNEGSKA (reference sequence). The CDR3 sequence: CSARSDRELGNQPQHF. CDR3 nucleotide sequence: TGCAGTGCTAGATCGGACAGGGAGTTAGGGAATCAGCCCCAGCATTTT.

The gene calls are TRBV19 and TRBJ2-7; D call uncertain. V dropped 8 bases and J dropped 6 bases, with 11 bases sitting between them. Germline values: CDR1 LNHDA, CDR2 SQIVND (reference sequence). The CDR3 is 11 residues long. Here the CDR3 DNA reads TGTGCCAGTTCTGCCAGGTTCGAGCAGTACTTC. It translates to CASSARFEQYF.

The chain joins TRBV7-2 to TRBJ2-3; the D is unclear. This CDR3 comprises 12 residues. CDR1 is SGHTA and CDR2 is FQGNSA in the germline V gene. Trimming removed 5 bases from V and 5 bases from J, with 8 bases in between. CDR3 DNA: TGTGCCAGCAGCCATTATGGAGATACGCAGTATTTT. This translates into CASSHYGDTQYF.

This clonotype occurred many times. The V gene is TRBV9, the J gene TRBJ1-6; 7 nucleotides agree with TRBD1. CDR1 and CDR2 from the germline V gene are SGDLS and YYNGEE. The CDR3 is made up of 15 amino acids. V lost 4 bases to trimming and J lost 7 bases; unmatched junction nucleotides: 8. The CDR3 sequence is CASSPGAGGNSPLHF. DNA of the CDR3: TGTGCCAGCAGCCCGGGGGCAGGGGGGAATTCACCCCTCCACTTT.

The chain is built from TRBV5-1 and TRBJ2-2; D is unclear. The CDR3 runs 14 residues. Germline CDR1 reads SGHRS; CDR2 reads YFSETQ. V gave up 5 bases and J gave up 0 bases, with 8 bases separating them. The CDR3 reads CASSWSPNTGELFF. The CDR3 nucleotides read TGCGCCAGCAGTTGGTCACCGAACACCGGGGAGCTGTTTTTT.

In this sample, this clonotype turned up many times. The gene calls are TRBV11-2 and TRBJ2-7; D gene ambiguous. Trimming took off 5 bases at V and 5 bases at J, with 13 bases between the two ends. The CDR3 extends over 13 amino acids. Germline lookup yields CDR1 SGHAT and CDR2 FQNNGV. The CDR3: CASSQPPRNEQYF. CDR3 in DNA: TGTGCCAGCAGCCAACCTCCGCGTAACGAGCAGTACTTC.

This clonotype was counted between two and nine times. The V and J genes are TRBV7-9 and TRBJ1-6, with D unresolved. Germline V gene data show CDR1 as SEHNR and CDR2 as FQNEAQ (reference sequence). Between the trimmed V and J ends, which lost 2 bases and 6 bases, there was a span of 11 bases. The CDR3 is 15 amino acids. CDR3 residues: CASSLIIGSNSPLHF. Here the CDR3 DNA reads TGTGCCAGCAGCTTAATAATAGGGTCTAATTCACCCCTCCACTTT.

This clonotype appeared many times. The rearrangement uses TRBV15 and TRBJ2-5; 9 bases line up with TRBD1. V lost 5 bases to trimming and J lost 5 bases; unmatched junction nucleotides: 6. CDR3 size: 14 residues. CDR1 and CDR2 (germline): LNHNV, YYDKDF (reference sequence). CDR3 amino acids: CATSYRGPRETQYF. CDR3 sequence (DNA): TGTGCCACCAGCTACAGGGGGCCTAGGGAGACCCAGTACTTC.

This clonotype was counted ten times or more. This chain connects TRBV19 to TRBJ2-1; 8 bases match TRBD1. Trimming took 3 bases from V and 9 from J; bases not matched to a gene: 10. Germline V gene data show CDR1 as LNHDA and CDR2 as SQIVND (reference sequence). The CDR3 loop spans 15 amino acids. CDR3 sequence (DNA): TGTGCCAGTAGTATCTCCGGACAGGGTACACTTGAGCAGTTCTTC. The encoded protein is CASSISGQGTLEQFF.

The chain employs TRBV5-1 and TRBJ1-1; a possible D gene is TRBD1 (5 bases). The V and J ends lost 4 bases and 8 bases respectively, with 15 bases between them. In germline, CDR1 is SGHRS, CDR2 YFSETQ. This CDR3 contains 13 residues. The CDR3 reads CASSGRGYQEAFF. The CDR3, as DNA: TGCGCCAGCAGCGGCCGGGGCTACCAAGAAGCTTTCTTT.

A remark on this clonotype: The junction departs from germline at one end; a sequencing error may be responsible. The CDR3 spells CASSYAGQPSHNEQFF. Written as DNA, the CDR3 is TGTGCCAGCAGCTATGCGGGACAGCCCTCCCACAATGAGCAGTTCTTC. The chain has TRBV6-9 and TRBJ2-1; D perhaps matches TRBD1 (7 bases). The CDR3 loop spans 16 amino acids. Germline CDR1 reads MNHGY; CDR2 reads SVAAGI.

With respect to this clonotype: A read error may explain this, as a much larger clone is one base away. V usage is TRBV24-1 and J usage is TRBJ2-1; tentatively, D is TRBD2 (6 bases). Germline V gene sequence: CDR1 KGHDR, CDR2 SFDVKD. V was cut by 7 bases and J by 9 bases, with 12 bases left in between. The CDR3 has 12 residues. The CDR3 reads CATSGGPSEQFF. The CDR3 bases are TGTGCCACCAGCGGGGGACCCAGTGAGCAGTTCTTC.